A single sample gave rise to the 7 T cell receptor beta chains below, sequenced in a study of CD8 T cells in Susac syndrome (dated by TCRdb to between 2019 and 2020). The library was made by the immunoSEQ multiplex PCR assay. RNA was extracted using the RNeasy kit, and roughly 0.45 to 1 microgram was reverse transcribed with random hexamers. TCRdb reran the public reads through fastp at Q25 and MiXCR, keeping productive beta chains. Rows merge per CDR3 protein into single entries with the most common DNA and genes. In this sample the table shows around 170,000 distinct CDR3 sequences, approximately 94% of which occur a single time. The ten largest make up roughly 0.11% of the sample. Specimen: CD4+ T cells from PBMCs. The origin of the receptors is a human donor with Susac syndrome.

The chain carries TRBV20-1 and TRBJ1-1; D call uncertain. This CDR3 region has 13 residues. The ends were cut back, 2 bases at V and 0 bases at J, with 7 bases in the middle. Germline V gene sequence: CDR1 DFQATT, CDR2 SNEGSKA (reference sequence). CDR3 sequence reads: CSARRQVNTEAFF. The CDR3 bases are TGCAGTGCTAGACGGCAGGTGAACACTGAAGCTTTCTTT.

This clonotype has a single count. The V and J genes are TRBV7-2 and TRBJ2-5; D unresolved. Trimming removed 1 base at V and 5 bases at J, with 11 bases between. The CDR3 covers 14 residues. Germline lookup yields CDR1 SGHTA and CDR2 FQGNSA. CDR3 in amino acids: CASSLGSLRETQYF. The CDR3 coding sequence is TGTGCCAGCAGCTTAGGCTCTTTACGGGAGACCCAGTACTTC.

V usage is TRBV20-1 and J usage is TRBJ2-3; 9 bases are shared with TRBD2. The V segment lost 0 bases and the J segment 2 bases; nucleotides outside the gene matches: 3. There are 15 residues in the CDR3. In germline, CDR1 is DFQATT, CDR2 SNEGSKA (reference sequence). CDR3 nucleotides: TGCAGTGCTAGAGATCAGCGGGGGGCCACAGATACGCAGTATTTT. The encoded protein is CSARDQRGATDTQYF.

The chain joins TRBV1 to TRBJ1-1. TRBV1 is a pseudogene segment. The CDR3 has 16 residues. The CDR3 spells CTSSQDSGPDGAEAFF. The CDR3 region has the DNA TGCACCAGCAGCCAAGATAGCGGACCAGACGGGGCTGAAGCTTTCTTT.

The chain carries TRBV30 and TRBJ2-1, with D possibly matching TRBD1 (6 bases). The CDR3 totals 13 residues. In germline, CDR1 is GTSNPN, CDR2 SVGIG (reference sequence). V lost 0 bases and J lost 8, with 11 bases in between. The CDR3 coding sequence is TGTGCCTGGAGTGTCCAGGGGTTCGATGAGCAGTTCTTC. Encoded protein: CAWSVQGFDEQFF. Combining the CDR3 with reference TRBV30 and TRBJ2-1 gives the whole variable domain SQTIHQWPATLVQPVGSPLSLECTVEGTSNPNLYWYRQAAGRGLQLLFYSVGIGQISSEVPQNLSASRPQDRQFILSSKKLLLSDSGFYLCAWSVQGFDEQFFGPGTRLTVL.

The chain employs TRBV5-1 and TRBJ2-7; TRBD2 might be the D (6 bases). CDR3 length: 14 amino acids. Trimming shortened V by 2 bases and J by 2 bases, and 11 bases separated the two germline ends. CDR1 is SGHRS and CDR2 is YFSETQ in the germline V gene. CDR3 loop: CASSFGGSAYEQYF. The DNA for the CDR3 is TGCGCCAGCAGCTTTGGAGGGTCTGCCTACGAGCAGTACTTC.

The chain uses TRBV7-8 and TRBJ2-2, with TRBD1 matching 9 bases. This CDR3 is built from 16 residues. V was pared by 6 bases and J by 5 bases, with 10 bases of the junction left unmatched. The V gene's germline CDR1 is SGHVS and CDR2 FQNEAQ. CDR3 nucleotide sequence: TGTGCCAGCAGGAATCCGGGACAGGGTTCAACCGGGGAGCTGTTTTTT. Encoded protein: CASRNPGQGSTGELFF.